Following are 13 T cell receptor beta chains from one sample sequenced in a study of blood T cell repertoires in COVID-19. TCRdb keeps only in-frame clones here, not all; method: immunoSEQ multiplex PCR. The data hold 25,000 to 30,000 clones, with 88% observed a single time. The sequenced sample was peripheral blood. Receptors were obtained from a human donor in a cohort sampled during active COVID-19.

The V and J genes are TRBV20-1 and TRBJ2-1; D is perhaps TRBD1 (6 bases). Germline CDR1 reads DFQATT; CDR2 reads SNEGSKA (reference sequence). The V end was cut by 6 bases, the J end by 10 bases, with 13 bases between. This CDR3 region has 11 residues. The CDR3 sequence is CSAKGQFEQFF. CDR3 nucleotide sequence: TGCAGTGCAAAAGGACAGTTCGAGCAGTTCTTC.

The CDR3 nucleotides are TGTGCCAGCAGCCAAACTAAAGGTGGCTACACCTTC. Translation gives CASSQTKGGYTF. The chain has TRBV14 and TRBJ1-2; D is ambiguous. V was pared by 2 bases and J by 7 bases, with 8 bases between. Per germline, CDR1 SGHDN and CDR2 FVKESK. CDR3 length: 12 amino acids.

The V call is TRBV12-3 or TRBV12-4, the J call TRBJ1-2, with D possibly TRBD1 on 5 matching bases. The CDR3 consists of 13 residues. The V end lost 7 bases, the J end lost 7 bases, and 16 bases lay between the germline ends. The CDR3 region is CASTHRRVGGYTF. The CDR3 coding sequence is TGTGCCAGCACACACAGGAGGGTAGGTGGCTACACCTTC.

This clone was recorded once. The chain links TRBV19 to TRBJ1-1; 10 positions match TRBD1. V shed 6 bases, J shed 8 bases, and the junction held 0 bases outside the gene matches. CDR3 length equals 11 residues. In germline, CDR1 is LNHDA, CDR2 SQIVND (reference sequence). The CDR3 DNA sequence: TGTGCCAGTAGGGACAGGGGGGAAGCTTTCTTT. Protein sequence: CASRDRGEAFF.

The V and J genes are TRBV19 and TRBJ1-4; 10 bases agree with TRBD1. CDR1 is LNHDA and CDR2 is SQIVND in the germline V gene (reference sequence). CDR3 length: 15 amino acids. Trimming removed 9 bases from V and 4 bases from J; junction bases left unmatched: 8. The CDR3, as DNA: TGTGCCAGCGGGACAGGGGAAGGGGTTAATGAAAAACTGTTTTTT. As protein: CASGTGEGVNEKLFF.

The J gene is TRBJ2-7, the V gene TRBV5-4; 8 bases are a match to TRBD2. CDR1 SGHNT and CDR2 YYREEE come from the germline V gene (reference sequence). The CDR3 is 15 amino acids. V lost 4 bases and J lost 5; bases outside the gene matches: 11. The CDR3 region is CASSADGGAFDEQYF. Written as DNA, the CDR3 is TGTGCCAGCAGCGCAGACGGGGGGGCTTTCGACGAGCAGTACTTC.

This clone was observed a single time. The rearrangement joins TRBV13 to TRBJ2-2, with D perhaps TRBD2 (6 bases). This CDR3 has 13 residues. Germline lookup yields CDR1 PRHDT and CDR2 FYEKMQ (reference sequence). Between the trimmed V and J ends, which lost 4 bases and 6 bases, there was a span of 9 bases. Here the CDR3 DNA reads TGTGCCAGCAGCTGGGAGGACGCCGGGGAGCTGTTTTTT. This encodes CASSWEDAGELFF.

The chain recombines TRBV2 with TRBJ2-5; 13 bases are a match to TRBD2. The CDR3 is 15 amino acids. The trim removed 6 bases at V and 5 bases at J, leaving 6 bases unmatched. Looked up from germline, CDR1 is SNHLY and CDR2 is FYNNEI. The CDR3 loop is CASRDTSGGAETQYF. The DNA of the CDR3 is TGTGCCAGCAGGGATACTAGCGGGGGGGCGGAGACCCAGTACTTC. Drawing the rest from reference TRBV2 and TRBJ2-5, the complete variable domain is EPEVTQTPSHQVTQMGQEVILRCVPISNHLYFYWYRQILGQKVEFLVSFYNNEISEKSEIFDDQFSVERPDGSNFTLKIRSTKLEDSAMYFCASRDTSGGAETQYFGPGTRLLVL.

The chain employs TRBV10-3 and TRBJ2-7, with D unresolved. In germline, CDR1 is ENHRY, CDR2 SYGVKD. The CDR3 consists of 13 residues. Trimming pared 0 bases from V and 6 bases from J, leaving 9 bases between. The CDR3 DNA is TGTGCCATCAGTGAGTCGCGTGGTTCCGAGCAGTACTTC. Translation gives CAISESRGSEQYF.

The chain joins TRBV28 to TRBJ2-3; TRBD2 agrees at 13 bases. V lost 5 bases and J lost 0; bases outside the gene matches: 5. The CDR3 is 17 residues long. Germline V gives CDR1 MDHEN, CDR2 SYDVKM. CDR3 DNA: TGTGCCAGCAGTGCCCCGGGACTAGCGGGGAGCACAGATACGCAGTATTTT. The encoded protein is CASSAPGLAGSTDTQYF. The full variable domain, with the rest looked up from reference TRBV28 and TRBJ2-3, is DVKVTQSSRYLVKRTGEKVFLECVQDMDHENMFWYRQDPGLGLRLIYFSYDVKMKEKGDIPEGYSVSREKKERFSLILESASTNQTSMYLCASSAPGLAGSTDTQYFGPGTRLTVL.

The V gene is TRBV27, the J gene TRBJ2-1; the match to TRBD2 covers 14 bases. CDR1 is MNHEY and CDR2 is SMNVEV in the germline V gene (reference sequence). After removal of 3 bases from V and 7 bases from J, the junction contained 2 bases not matched to a gene. CDR3 length equals 15 residues. The CDR3 sequence is CASSLTSGGANEQFF. CDR3 sequence (DNA): TGTGCCAGCAGTTTGACTAGCGGGGGGGCGAATGAGCAGTTCTTC.

This chain uses TRBV28 with TRBJ1-4; 10 bases fit TRBD1. The CDR3 runs 18 residues. Per germline, CDR1 MDHEN and CDR2 SYDVKM. Trimming took 8 bases from V and 7 from J; bases not matched to a gene: 19. CDR3 coding DNA: TGTGCCAGCGCTCAAGTTGGGACAGGGGAAACTATAAGTGAAAAACTGTTTTTT. This encodes CASAQVGTGETISEKLFF.

J is TRBJ2-1 and V is TRBV10-3, with TRBD2 identical over 10 bases. The CDR3 has 15 amino acids. The V gene end was trimmed by 4 bases and the J gene end by 6 bases; junction bases not matched to a gene: 6. Per germline, CDR1 ENHRY and CDR2 SYGVKD. The CDR3 DNA is TGTGCCATCAGTGCCACTAGCGGGGTGATCAATGAGCAGTTCTTC. It specifies CAISATSGVINEQFF.